These T cell receptor beta chains were read from a single sample in a study of CD8 T cells in ankylosing spondylitis. MiXCR, applied by TCRdb to the 5' RACE reads, yields one record per CDR3 protein. Among 300,000 to 350,000 distinct CDR3 sequences listed, less than 25% were seen once. Sequenced: blood, either unsorted or a sorted T cell fraction (not recorded which). The receptors stem from a female donor with ankylosing spondylitis or in good health (not recorded which). CDR3s include the opening cysteine and the closing phenylalanine or tryptophan. The order of the fields is V gene, D gene, J gene, clone size, CDR3 DNA, CDR3 protein. A D gene is named only where the DNA matches it firmly. The size of a clone is reported for some rows only, either as once, few or many, or as a class for expanded clones.

V: TRBV12-3/TRBV12-4
D: TRBD1
J: TRBJ1-6
size: many
DNA: TGTGCCAGCAGTTCGACAGGGCGTTCACCCCTCCACTTT
CDR3: CASSSTGRSPLHF

V: TRBV2
D: -
J: TRBJ2-1
size: -
DNA: TGTGCCAGCAGTGTTGGCCTCGTGACCTACAATGAGCAGTTCTTC
CDR3: CASSVGLVTYNEQFF

V: TRBV2
D: -
J: TRBJ2-1
size: -
DNA: TGTGCCAGCAGTGGTTTAAATGAGCAGTTCTTC
CDR3: CASSGLNEQFF

V: TRBV5-1
D: TRBD2
J: TRBJ2-1
size: few
DNA: TGCGCCAGCAGCACGAGCGGGAGGCAACCCTACAATGAGCAGTTCTTC
CDR3: CASSTSGRQPYNEQFF

V: TRBV20-1
D: -
J: TRBJ2-3
size: few
DNA: TGCAGTGCTCAACCCCCGGACTATCCAGATACGCAGTATTTT
CDR3: CSAQPPDYPDTQYF

V: TRBV20-1
D: -
J: TRBJ2-7
size: -
DNA: TGCAGTGCTAGGTTCCCTGGGCGGAGGTCTGGCGAGCAGTACTTC
CDR3: CSARFPGRRSGEQYF

V: TRBV7-2
D: TRBD2
J: TRBJ2-3
size: few
DNA: TGTGCCAGCAGCCCGAGAGGAGCGGGAGCGCAGTATTTT
CDR3: CASSPRGAGAQYF

V: TRBV18
D: -
J: TRBJ1-1
size: few
DNA: TGTGCCAGCTCACCACCTAAAATGAACACTGAAGCTTTCTTT
CDR3: CASSPPKMNTEAFF

V: TRBV7-2
D: -
J: TRBJ2-3
size: -
DNA: TGTGCCAGCAGCCTCAAAAAGACAGATACGCAGTATTTT
CDR3: CASSLKKTDTQYF

V: TRBV25-1
D: -
J: TRBJ1-2
size: -
DNA: TGTGCCAGCTCCCGGGACAACTATGGCTACACCTTC
CDR3: CASSRDNYGYTF

V: TRBV7-2
D: TRBD2
J: TRBJ2-7
size: -
DNA: TGTGCCAGCAGCTTAGCGGGAGCGGGAGAGCAGTACTTC
CDR3: CASSLAGAGEQYF

V: TRBV12-3/TRBV12-4
D: TRBD1
J: TRBJ1-1
size: -
DNA: TGTGCCAGCAGGACAGGGGGCTACACTGAAGCTTTCTTT
CDR3: CASRTGGYTEAFF

V: TRBV20-1
D: TRBD2
J: TRBJ2-3
size: -
DNA: TGCAGTGCTAGAGGGTGGGAGGGCCGTACAGATACGCAGTATTTT
CDR3: CSARGWEGRTDTQYF

V: TRBV12-3/TRBV12-4
D: -
J: TRBJ1-4
size: -
DNA: TGTGCCAGCAGACTGGGGGCATCGGATGAAAAACTGTTTTTT
CDR3: CASRLGASDEKLFF

V: TRBV12-5
D: TRBD2
J: TRBJ2-1
size: -
DNA: TGTGCTAGTGGTTTGGATCTAGCGGGAGAGATCCGGAATGAGCAGTTCTTC
CDR3: CASGLDLAGEIRNEQFF

V: TRBV20-1
D: TRBD2
J: TRBJ2-7
size: many
DNA: TGCAGTGCTAGAGATACTAGCGGGAGGCAGCTTTACGAGCAGTACTTC
CDR3: CSARDTSGRQLYEQYF

V: TRBV7-9
D: -
J: TRBJ2-2
size: -
DNA: TGTGCCAGCACCCGAACAAGAGAAACCGGGGAGCTGTTTTTT
CDR3: CASTRTRETGELFF

V: TRBV7-2
D: -
J: TRBJ2-1
size: few
DNA: TGTGCCAGCAGCTTGGGGACCACGAGGGGTGAGCAGTTCTTC
CDR3: CASSLGTTRGEQFF

V: TRBV29-1
D: -
J: TRBJ2-7
size: many
DNA: TGCAGCGTTGCTGGCAGGGCTACCTACGAGCAGTACTTC
CDR3: CSVAGRATYEQYF

V: TRBV24-1
D: TRBD2
J: TRBJ2-1
size: few
DNA: TGTGCCACCGGGGATAGCGGGAGCTCCCGAAATGAGCAGTTCTTC
CDR3: CATGDSGSSRNEQFF

V: TRBV6-5
D: TRBD1
J: TRBJ2-3
size: few
DNA: TGTGCCAGCAGTTACGACACAGGGGGCACAGATACGCAGTATTTT
CDR3: CASSYDTGGTDTQYF

V: TRBV11-2
D: TRBD2
J: TRBJ2-1
size: few
DNA: TGTGCCAGCAGCTTAGTGACTAGCGGGAGGTCGCTCCCTTGGGGGCAGTTCTTC
CDR3: CASSLVTSGRSLPWGQFF

V: TRBV24-1
D: -
J: TRBJ2-1
size: -
DNA: TGTGCCACCAGTGGCCCGGGCGATGAGCAGTTCTTC
CDR3: CATSGPGDEQFF

V: TRBV10-3
D: TRBD1
J: TRBJ1-2
size: few
DNA: TGTGCCATCAGTGGGACAGGTTTTAACTATGGCTACACCTTC
CDR3: CAISGTGFNYGYTF

V: TRBV12-3/TRBV12-4
D: -
J: TRBJ2-1
size: many
DNA: TGTGCCAGCAGTTTAGCGGGCGGTGTCCTTGGTGAGCAGTTCTTC
CDR3: CASSLAGGVLGEQFF

V: TRBV10-1
D: TRBD2
J: TRBJ2-1
size: few
DNA: TGCGCCAGCAGTGTATTGAGGACTAGCGGGAGCGGTGAGCAGTTCTTC
CDR3: CASSVLRTSGSGEQFF

V: TRBV19
D: TRBD2
J: TRBJ2-4
size: -
DNA: TGTGCCAGTATGGGGACTAGCGGGAGCATTCAGTACTTC
CDR3: CASMGTSGSIQYF

V: TRBV6-1
D: -
J: TRBJ2-1
size: -
DNA: TGTGCCAGCACCACTTCGGCGGGACCAGGGGGTGAGCAGTTCTTC
CDR3: CASTTSAGPGGEQFF

V: TRBV9
D: TRBD2
J: TRBJ2-1
size: -
DNA: TGTGCCAGCAGCGTAGCCCCGACTAGCGGGAGTCATGAGCAGTTCTTC
CDR3: CASSVAPTSGSHEQFF

V: TRBV2
D: TRBD2
J: TRBJ2-3
size: -
DNA: TGTGCCAGCAGCCCACTAGCGCCCTCGGTGGATACACAGTATTTT
CDR3: CASSPLAPSVDTQYF

V: TRBV3-1
D: TRBD2
J: TRBJ2-1
size: -
DNA: TGTGCCAGCAGCCAAGCGGGAGGGTCCTACAATGAGCAGTTCTTC
CDR3: CASSQAGGSYNEQFF

V: TRBV6-2/TRBV6-3
D: -
J: TRBJ2-1
size: many
DNA: TGTGCCAGCAGTGCTTGGGGGCAAGTGCGGGAGCAGTTCTTC
CDR3: CASSAWGQVREQFF

V: TRBV12-3/TRBV12-4
D: -
J: TRBJ2-1
size: -
DNA: -
CDR3: CASILVYRSYNEQFF

V: TRBV24-1
D: TRBD1
J: TRBJ2-5
size: -
DNA: TGTGCCACCAGTGATCCCGGACAGGCTGAAGAGACCCAGTACTTC
CDR3: CATSDPGQAEETQYF

V: TRBV6-2/TRBV6-3
D: -
J: TRBJ1-2
size: -
DNA: TGTGCCAGCAGTCGCGCCGGGGGTGGCTACACCTTC
CDR3: CASSRAGGGYTF

V: TRBV6-1
D: -
J: TRBJ2-1
size: few
DNA: TGTGCCAGCAGTAAAAGCGGGCTTCGCTACAATGAGCAGTTCTTC
CDR3: CASSKSGLRYNEQFF

V: TRBV28
D: TRBD2
J: TRBJ2-4
size: few
DNA: TGTGCCAGCGGGAGCGGGAGGGGAAACATTCAGTACTTC
CDR3: CASGSGRGNIQYF

V: TRBV7-9
D: -
J: TRBJ2-7
size: -
DNA: TGTGCCAGCAGCTTAGGGGGGGCAGGTTACGAGCAGTACTTC
CDR3: CASSLGGAGYEQYF

V: TRBV6-1
D: -
J: TRBJ2-3
size: -
DNA: TGTGCCAGCCAGAGGGACACAGATACGCAGTATTTT
CDR3: CASQRDTDTQYF

V: TRBV5-6
D: TRBD2
J: TRBJ2-5
size: -
DNA: TGTGCCAGCAGCTGGCAGGCTAGCGGGACAGAGACCCAGTACTTC
CDR3: CASSWQASGTETQYF

V: TRBV27
D: TRBD2
J: TRBJ2-1
size: -
DNA: TGTGCCAGCAGTTTATCTGCTAGCGGGAACAACAATGAGCAGTTCTTC
CDR3: CASSLSASGNNNEQFF

V: TRBV10-3
D: TRBD1
J: TRBJ1-2
size: few
DNA: TGTGCCATCAGTGGACAGGGCCAGGACGGCTACACCTTC
CDR3: CAISGQGQDGYTF